A selection of T cell receptor beta chains follows, all from one sample in a study of blood T cell repertoires in COVID-19. Sequencing used immunoSEQ multiplex PCR; TCRdb keeps in-frame clones, though not all of them. The sample records fewer than 500,000 clones, approximately 90% being singletons. Material: PBMCs or T cells enriched from blood (not recorded which). These receptors were taken from a man aged 25 to 45 who had recovered from COVID-19. The CDR3 runs from the conserved cysteine through the conserved F or W. The D gene is left open where the match is weak. The size entry is marked missing in some rows and otherwise reads once, few, many or a size class.

d_call clone_size j_call v_call cdr3_aa cdr3_nt
TRBD2 . TRBJ2-1 TRBV15 CATSRPLGGGPDEQFF TGTGCCACCAGCAGACCCTTGGGGGGAGGGCCCGATGAGCAGTTCTTC
. . TRBJ1-5 TRBV19 CASGVEITQPQHF TGTGCCAGTGGAGTGGAGATCACTCAGCCCCAGCATTTT
. . TRBJ1-2 TRBV9 CASSVGPETYGYTF TGTGCCAGCAGCGTAGGCCCGGAGACCTATGGCTACACCTTC
TRBD2 . TRBJ2-7 TRBV5-4 CASSSMSGSAYEQYF TGTGCCAGCAGCTCGATGAGCGGGAGTGCCTACGAGCAGTACTTC
. . TRBJ2-1 TRBV5-1 CASSFRSSVSNEQFF TGCGCCAGCAGCTTTAGGTCTAGCGTGAGCAATGAGCAGTTCTTC
. . TRBJ1-3 TRBV6-6 CASIENSGNTIYF TGTGCCAGCATCGAGAACTCTGGAAACACCATATATTTT
. . TRBJ2-4 TRBV23-1 CASIPKGTKNIQYF TGCGCCAGCATTCCGAAGGGGACCAAAAACATTCAGTACTTC
TRBD2 . TRBJ2-1 TRBV11-2 CASSFTTSGTYNEQFF TGTGCCAGCAGCTTCACCACTAGCGGGACCTACAATGAGCAGTTCTTC
TRBD1 . TRBJ2-3 TRBV11-1 CASSPQTGAGTDTQYF TGTGCCAGCAGCCCCCAGACAGGGGCCGGCACAGATACGCAGTATTTT
TRBD1 . TRBJ1-2 TRBV28 CASSRQGAYGYTF TGTGCCAGCAGCCGACAGGGGGCCTATGGCTACACCTTC
. . TRBJ2-6 TRBV10-2 CASRGGGANVLTF TGCGCCAGCAGGGGGGGTGGGGCCAACGTCCTGACTTTC
TRBD2 . TRBJ2-1 TRBV20-1 CSASPGTSGRVQFF TGCAGTGCTAGTCCCGGGACTAGCGGGAGGGTTCAGTTCTTC
. . TRBJ1-1 TRBV9 CASSPGLDTEAFF TGTGCCAGCAGCCCCGGTCTGGACACTGAAGCTTTCTTT
TRBD2 . TRBJ2-2 TRBV5-6 CASSSPTGTSGTNTGELFF TGTGCCAGCAGCTCCCCGACCGGGACTAGCGGGACGAACACCGGGGAGCTGTTTTTT
. . TRBJ1-2 TRBV7-9 CASSRPGLNYGYTF TGTGCCAGCAGCCGCCCTGGGCTTAACTATGGCTACACCTTC
TRBD1 . TRBJ2-1 TRBV10-3 CAISDRDRVRNEQFF TGTGCCATCAGTGACCGGGACAGGGTCCGCAATGAGCAGTTCTTC
TRBD2 . TRBJ2-7 TRBV20-1 CSASWREVPLEQYF TGCAGTGCTAGTTGGCGGGAGGTCCCCCTCGAGCAGTACTTC
TRBD1 once TRBJ1-2 TRBV15 CATSREGARGYTF TGTGCCACCAGCAGGGAGGGGGCGAGGGGCTACACCTTC
. . TRBJ2-5 TRBV19 CASSMGSRETQYF TGTGCCAGTAGTATGGGTAGCAGAGAGACCCAGTACTTC
TRBD2 . TRBJ2-1 TRBV7-9 CASSFWLAGKGSGEFF TGTGCCAGCAGCTTCTGGCTAGCGGGAAAGGGATCGGGGGAGTTCTTC
TRBD2 . TRBJ2-7 TRBV3-1/TRBV3-2 CASSFSGNSYEQYF TGTGCCAGCAGCTTTAGCGGGAATTCCTACGAGCAGTACTTC
TRBD2 . TRBJ2-7 TRBV19 CASSTQRGGYEQYF TGTGCCAGTAGTACCCAACGGGGGGGGTACGAGCAGTACTTC
TRBD1 few TRBJ1-6 TRBV30 CAWSPGQRVNSPLHF TGTGCCTGGAGCCCGGGACAGCGCGTTAATTCACCCCTCCACTTT
TRBD1 few TRBJ1-1 TRBV30 CAWSMRTGGAFF TGTGCCTGGAGTATGCGGACAGGGGGAGCTTTCTTT
. . TRBJ1-2 TRBV29-1 CSVEDQPGGYGYTF TGCAGCGTTGAAGATCAGCCCGGAGGGTATGGCTACACCTTC
TRBD2 . TRBJ2-7 TRBV3-1/TRBV3-2 CASTRSGRVSYEQYF TGTGCCAGCACCCGTAGCGGGAGGGTCTCCTACGAGCAGTACTTC
TRBD1 . TRBJ2-6 TRBV19 CASRGQGAGANVLTF TGTGCCAGTAGGGGACAGGGAGCTGGGGCCAACGTCCTGACTTTC